Each of the 30 T cell receptor beta chains below was sequenced from the same sample in a study of cytomegalovirus exposure and HLA in healthy donors. Measured with immunoSEQ multiplex PCR; TCRdb has only the in-frame clones, and not every one. The table records 70,000 or so clones, 94% of them present only once. The sample was PBMCs. The source is a man between 18 and 35 years old in good health and CMV-seropositive.

The chain has TRBV11-3 and TRBJ2-5; D might be TRBD1 (6 bases). The V end was cut by 5 bases, the J end by 3 bases, with 10 bases between. CDR3 length equals 13 residues. The germline gives CDR1 SGHNT, CDR2 YENEEA. CDR3 nucleotide sequence: TGTGCCAGCAGCCCCGGACAGAAAGAGACCCAGTACTTC. It translates to CASSPGQKETQYF.

The chain couples TRBV5-1 to TRBJ2-6; no definite D call. Trimming cost V 0 bases and J 0 bases, with 7 bases left between them. This CDR3 region has 16 residues. Per the germline V gene, CDR1 is SGHRS and CDR2 is YFSETQ. The CDR3 loop reads CASSLDPSSGANVLTF. CDR3 coding DNA: TGCGCCAGCAGCTTGGACCCTAGCTCTGGGGCCAACGTCCTGACTTTC.

The genes are TRBV4-1 and TRBJ2-1; possible D gene TRBD2, 6 bases. V was trimmed by 0 bases and J by 1 base, leaving 13 bases between them. The CDR3 has 17 amino acids. Germline values: CDR1 MGHRA, CDR2 YSYEKL. The chain's CDR3 is CASSQDHGGISYNEQFF. In DNA form, the CDR3 reads TGCGCCAGCAGCCAAGATCACGGCGGGATTTCCTACAATGAGCAGTTCTTC.

The chain recombines TRBV19 with TRBJ2-2; D remains ambiguous. This CDR3 is built from 16 residues. V was pared by 0 bases and J by 6 bases, with 14 bases between. Looked up from germline, CDR1 is LNHDA and CDR2 is SQIVND (reference sequence). CDR3 in DNA: TGTGCCAGTAGTATAGATCGCTATCCCTCTCCCGGGGAGCTGTTTTTT. It yields the protein CASSIDRYPSPGELFF.

The chain links TRBV7-2 to TRBJ2-7; 9 bases match TRBD2. The CDR3 length is 15 residues. V shed 5 bases and J 3 bases; nucleotides not matched to a gene: 8. Germline lookup yields CDR1 SGHTA and CDR2 FQGNSA. CDR3 residues: CASSHGLALIYEQYF. In nucleotides, the CDR3 is TGTGCCAGCAGCCACGGACTAGCGTTGATCTACGAGCAGTACTTC.

The J gene is TRBJ2-1, the V gene TRBV7-9; 7 nucleotides line up with TRBD2. The CDR3 consists of 16 residues. Unmatched junction bases numbered 8, after V lost 5 bases and J lost 1 base. Germline V CDR1 and CDR2: SEHNR, FQNEAQ (reference sequence). CDR3 residues: CASSGTTGYSYNEQFF. Written as DNA, the CDR3 is TGTGCCAGCAGCGGGACTACGGGTTATTCCTACAATGAGCAGTTCTTC.

As regards this clone: One end of the junction does not line up with germline, which may come from a read error. V usage is TRBV29-1 and J usage is TRBJ2-2; perhaps TRBD2 as D (5 bases). The germline CDR1 and CDR2 sequences are SQVTM and ANQGSEA. The CDR3 is 17 residues long. CDR3 sequence (DNA): TGCAGCGTTGGGGCAGCCCTGCACCGGAGGTATCACCGGGGAGCTGTTTTT. Encoded protein: CSVGAALHRRYHRGAVF.

The rearrangement uses TRBV4-1 and TRBJ2-2, with TRBD2 as a possible D gene (5 bases). This CDR3 is 14 amino acids long. V was shortened by 0 bases and J by 4 bases, with 6 bases between the two germline ends. The germline CDR1 and CDR2 sequences are MGHRA and YSYEKL. The CDR3 region has the DNA TGCGCCAGCAGCCAAGAAAGCGGCACCGGGGAGCTGTTTTTT. Its protein product is CASSQESGTGELFF.

A few counts support this clone. This chain joins TRBV6-1 and TRBJ2-6, with D unclear. The CDR3 has 16 residues. Germline lookup yields CDR1 MNHNS and CDR2 SASEGT. Trimming stripped 2 bases from V and 0 bases from J, with 8 bases between. The CDR3 sequence: CASSEIESSGANVLTF. CDR3 in DNA: TGTGCCAGCAGTGAAATAGAGAGCTCTGGGGCCAACGTCCTGACTTTC.

The chain employs TRBV19 and TRBJ2-5; a weak D match, TRBD1 (6 bases). The CDR3 has 15 amino acids. V was clipped by 1 base and J by 2 bases, with 11 bases between them. Germline lookup yields CDR1 LNHDA and CDR2 SQIVND (reference sequence). Here the CDR3 reads CASSIALDRQETQYF. The CDR3 DNA sequence: TGTGCCAGTAGTATAGCGCTTGACAGGCAAGAGACCCAGTACTTC. Full variable domain (rest looked up from reference TRBV19 and TRBJ2-5): DGGITQSPKYLFRKEGQNVTLSCEQNLNHDAMYWYRQDPGQGLRLIYYSQIVNDFQKGDIAEGYSVSREKKESFPLTVTSAQKNPTAFYLCASSIALDRQETQYFGPGTRLLVL.

V gene TRBV6-6 combines with J gene TRBJ1-1; a weak D match, TRBD1 (6 bases). The CDR3 length is 11 residues. The V end was cut by 8 bases, the J end by 4 bases, with 8 bases between. CDR1 and CDR2 (germline): MNHNY, SVGAGI (reference sequence). CDR3 sequence (DNA): TGTGCCAGCGGGGGCGGCACTGAAGCTTTCTTT. Translated, it gives CASGGGTEAFF.

The chain has TRBV9 and TRBJ2-1, with a tentative D call TRBD2 (6 bases). CDR1 SGDLS and CDR2 YYNGEE come from the germline V gene. V was trimmed by 0 bases and J by 3 bases, leaving 22 bases between them. CDR3 length: 19 residues. This chain's CDR3 is CASSVGGVTTFRYYNEQFF. CDR3 in DNA: TGTGCCAGCAGCGTAGGGGGGGTGACTACCTTTAGGTACTACAATGAGCAGTTCTTC.

The J gene is TRBJ1-5, the V gene TRBV30, with 7 bases identical to TRBD1. With 0 bases clipped from V and 3 bases from J, the junction kept 5 bases outside the gene matches. The CDR3 consists of 15 residues. Germline CDR1 and CDR2: GTSNPN and SVGIG (reference sequence). The CDR3: CAWSVGDSNNQPQHF. The CDR3 nucleotides read TGTGCCTGGAGTGTGGGGGACAGTAACAATCAGCCCCAGCATTTT.

This chain connects TRBV28 to TRBJ2-7; 8 bases fit TRBD2. CDR1 and CDR2 (germline): MDHEN, SYDVKM. CDR3 size: 18 residues. V trimming: 4 bases; J trimming: 2 bases; junction bases outside the gene matches: 16. This CDR3 reads CASSSPAGVMVRAYEQYF. CDR3 nucleotide sequence: TGTGCCAGCAGTTCCCCAGCGGGAGTAATGGTTCGGGCCTACGAGCAGTACTTC.

CDR3 protein: CASSSPGGEAFF. CDR3 bases: TGTGCCAGCAGCTCCCCTGGGGGGGAAGCTTTCTTT. The chain has TRBV7-3 and TRBJ1-1; perhaps TRBD1 as D (5 bases). The CDR3 has 12 residues. V shed 4 bases and J shed 8 bases, with 11 bases lying between them. CDR1 and CDR2 (germline): SGHTA, FQGTGA.

The J gene is TRBJ2-7, the V gene TRBV13; D is unresolved. The CDR3 contains 11 residues. V shed 2 bases and J shed 6 bases, with 5 bases lying between them. The V gene's germline CDR1 is PRHDT and CDR2 FYEKMQ (reference sequence). The CDR3, as DNA: TGTGCCAGCAGCTTAAATATCGAGCAGTACTTC. This translates into CASSLNIEQYF.

V usage is TRBV19 and J usage is TRBJ2-5; a possible D gene is TRBD1 (6 bases). Germline loops: CDR1 LNHDA, CDR2 SQIVND (reference sequence). V lost 5 bases, J lost 5 bases, and 18 bases lay in between. This CDR3 is built from 15 residues. The CDR3 spells CASSDLSQGRETQYF. DNA for the CDR3: TGTGCCAGTAGTGACCTGTCACAGGGCCGGGAGACCCAGTACTTC.

The chain is built from TRBV7-3 and TRBJ2-1, with D possibly TRBD1 on 6 matching bases. The CDR3 sequence is 17 residues long. CDR1 and CDR2 (germline): SGHTA, FQGTGA. V lost 1 base, J lost 3 bases, and 16 bases lay in between. In DNA, the CDR3 is TGTGCCAGCAGCTTAAGGTGTGACAGGACCCTCTACAATGAGCAGTTCTTC. This gives the protein CASSLRCDRTLYNEQFF.

The CDR3 sequence: CATSRMRVSEQFF. As DNA, the CDR3 is TGTGCCACCAGCAGAATGAGGGTCAGTGAGCAGTTCTTC. The rearrangement uses TRBV15 and TRBJ2-1, with a tentative D call TRBD2 (5 bases). This CDR3 contains 13 residues. V lost 2 bases, J lost 9 bases, and 11 bases lay in between. Germline CDR1 reads LNHNV; CDR2 reads YYDKDF (reference sequence).

The rearrangement uses TRBV11-3 and TRBJ2-6; D possibly corresponds to TRBD2 (7 bases). The CDR3 spans 18 residues. Germline V gene lookup returns CDR1 SGHNT and CDR2 YENEEA. V lost 1 base and J lost 2, with 15 bases in between. The chain's CDR3 is CASSLGRTGRAGANVLTF. DNA for the CDR3: TGTGCCAGCAGCTTAGGACGTACAGGGAGGGCTGGGGCCAACGTCCTGACTTTC.

In its sample, this clone was seen a few times. This chain connects TRBV2 to TRBJ2-7; perhaps TRBD1 as D (6 bases). V lost 6 bases to trimming and J lost 7 bases, with 10 bases between them. Germline assignment: CDR1 SNHLY and CDR2 FYNNEI. The CDR3 contains 11 residues. The CDR3, as DNA: TGTGCCAGCAGCAAGGGGACAGAGCAGTACTTC. The encoded protein is CASSKGTEQYF.

This chain joins TRBV6-1 and TRBJ2-1; 15 bases fit TRBD2. This CDR3 spans 16 amino acids. V was pared by 4 bases and J by 7 bases, with 5 bases of the junction left unmatched. Germline CDR1 reads MNHNS; CDR2 reads SASEGT. CDR3 DNA: TGTGCCAGCAGTGCCTCCGGGACTAGCGGGAGGAATGAGCAGTTCTTC. Translated: CASSASGTSGRNEQFF.

V and J are TRBV5-1 and TRBJ2-5; D unresolved. CDR3 length: 12 amino acids. V was trimmed by 1 base and J by 2 bases, leaving 3 bases between them. CDR1 and CDR2 (germline): SGHRS, YFSETQ. CDR3 sequence reads: CASSLRQETQYF. In DNA form, the CDR3 reads TGCGCCAGCAGCTTGCGGCAAGAGACCCAGTACTTC.

The rearrangement links TRBV29-1 to TRBJ1-1, with TRBD1 matching 7 bases. This CDR3 is 12 amino acids long. The V and J ends lost 7 bases and 4 bases, in that order; junction bases with no gene match: 6. Germline values: CDR1 SQVTM, CDR2 ANQGSEA. Here the CDR3 DNA reads TGCAGCGCCCGACAGGGAACCACTGAAGCTTTCTTT. As protein: CSARQGTTEAFF.

CDR3 sequence reads: CASSRLGLADNEQFF. The DNA of the CDR3 is TGTGCCAGCAGTCGCTTGGGACTAGCGGACAATGAGCAGTTCTTC. This sequence joins TRBV28 and TRBJ2-1; 11 bases map to TRBD2. The V gene's germline CDR1 is MDHEN and CDR2 SYDVKM. J lost 5 bases, V lost 5 bases, and 5 bases had no gene match. CDR3 size: 15 residues.

The V call is TRBV19, the J call TRBJ1-5; 7 positions agree with TRBD1. CDR3 size: 15 residues. Germline V gene lookup returns CDR1 LNHDA and CDR2 SQIVND (reference sequence). V shed 6 bases, J shed 1 base, and the junction held 6 bases outside the gene matches. The CDR3, as DNA: TGTGCCAGTAGCCTGACAGGGCAGAGCAATCAGCCCCAGCATTTT. Residues: CASSLTGQSNQPQHF.

The chain has TRBV5-1 and TRBJ2-1, with 12 nucleotides matching TRBD1. The ends lost 7 bases at V and 7 bases at J; junction bases unmatched: 3. The germline V gene encodes CDR1 SGHRS and CDR2 YFSETQ. CDR3 length equals 13 residues. In nucleotides, the CDR3 is TGCGCCAGCGGGACAGGGGGCGGGAATGAGCAGTTCTTC. Residues: CASGTGGGNEQFF.

The chain joins TRBV5-1 to TRBJ1-2, with TRBD1 matching 9 bases. V trimming: 6 bases; J trimming: 7 bases; junction bases outside the gene matches: 7. Germline CDR1 SGHRS, CDR2 YFSETQ. The CDR3 is made up of 13 amino acids. CDR3 sequence (DNA): TGCGCCAGCACGGGGACAGGGAAGGCTGGCTACACCTTC. Its translation: CASTGTGKAGYTF.

V usage is TRBV5-1 and J usage is TRBJ2-7; 8 bases align to TRBD2. The junction had 9 bases not matched to a gene; V was cut back by 7 bases and J by 3 bases. CDR3 size: 14 residues. Germline CDR1 and CDR2: SGHRS and YFSETQ. The CDR3 loop reads CASPREGGYYEQYF. CDR3 in DNA: TGCGCCAGCCCTCGGGAGGGGGGCTACTACGAGCAGTACTTC. Filled out from reference TRBV5-1 and TRBJ2-7, the complete variable domain reads KAGVTQTPRYLIKTRGQQVTLSCSPISGHRSVSWYQQTPGQGLQFLFEYFSETQRNKGNFPGRFSGRQFSNSRSEMNVSTLELGDSALYLCASPREGGYYEQYFGPGTRLTVT.

This chain uses TRBV13 with TRBJ2-7; TRBD1 is a possible D gene (5 bases). V dropped 5 bases and J dropped 4 bases, with 9 bases sitting between them. There are 12 residues in the CDR3. Germline V gene sequence: CDR1 PRHDT, CDR2 FYEKMQ (reference sequence). This CDR3 reads CASSQTAYEQYF. CDR3 nucleotides: TGTGCCAGCAGCCAGACAGCGTACGAGCAGTACTTC.